This T cell receptor beta chain emerged from a study of blood T cell repertoires in COVID-19. Study background: From the United States, Italy and Spain came samples of acute and convalescent COVID-19.

Donors in Cohort 3 counted as recovered after two negative PCRs, clearance, or symptom resolution. Sequencing was performed with immunoSEQ multiplex PCR; in TCRdb, only in-frame clones are kept and a portion is missing. The sample gives some 330,000 clones, roughly 88% of which show up once; around 5% is in the top ten. This CDR3 region has 14 residues. Trimming took 1 base from V and 7 from J, leaving 13 bases between them. Germline loops: CDR1 LGHDT, CDR2 YNNKEL (reference sequence). The chain combines TRBV3-1 (or the pseudogene TRBV3-2) with TRBJ1-2, with unresolved D. Sequencing used PBMCs or T cells enriched from blood (not recorded which). The TCR originated in a man in his thirties or forties who had recovered from COVID-19. The CDR3 loop reads CASSQGGLSSGYTF. For the CDR3, the DNA is TGTGCCAGCAGCCAAGGAGGGCTATCGAGTGGCTACACCTTC.